This entry describes one TCR beta chain. Antigen specificity is unknown. The data originate from a study of cytomegalovirus exposure and HLA in healthy donors. Points from the study as a whole: A later analysis found that most CMV-associated TCR beta chains appeared HLA-restricted. Researchers had no immune exposure information except CMV serostatus available. TCR beta V- and J-gene trimming was later associated with a missense DCLRE1C variant.

PCR primers comprised 60 Vbeta and 13 Jbeta primers. Method: immunoSEQ multiplex PCR; TCRdb's copy keeps in-frame clones and lacks some. The top ten clones hold around 3.1% of a sample with under 200,000 clones, over 75% of them seen once. This CDR3 spans 17 amino acids. V gave up 1 base and J gave up 5 bases; unmatched junction bases: 11. Germline CDR1 SGHVS, CDR2 FNYEAQ. The study sampled nominally healthy donors, though unrecorded immune exposures were likely. The receptor's source is a female donor in good health and CMV-seronegative. The gene calls are TRBV7-6 and TRBJ1-2, with 9 bases matching TRBD1. The sequencing sample was made of PBMCs. The CDR3 spells CASSLGAEGQGVYGYTF. Here the CDR3 DNA reads TGTGCCAGCAGCTTAGGGGCCGAGGGACAGGGAGTATATGGCTACACCTTC.